Shown below are 26 T cell receptor beta chains from a single sample sequenced in a study of shared clonotypes between healthy human individuals (dated by TCRdb to about 2020). The protocol used for the library was the immunoSEQ multiplex PCR assay. TCRdb's version of the immuneACCESS table is confined to in-frame rearrangements and falls short of the full clone set. An unresolved V gene accounts for under half of the shortfall where checked; the remainder is of unknown origin. This sample gives roughly 2.4 million clones in total; approximately 95% of them show up just once. The ten largest clones add up to roughly 0.13% of the sample. Sequenced sample: naive CD4+ T cells sorted from blood. The sample's cell subset or site label, decoded: CD45RA+ positively selected. These receptors were taken from a man aged 18-30 years in good health.

The genes are TRBV28 and TRBJ1-3; no firm D call. Germline CDR1 MDHEN, CDR2 SYDVKM. With 4 bases removed from V and 0 bases from J, the gap between germline ends came to 7 bases. The CDR3 has 14 amino acids. The CDR3 coding sequence is TGTGCCAGCAGTTCGCCCATCTCTGGAAACACCATATATTTT. Translated, it gives CASSSPISGNTIYF. Full variable domain (missing parts from reference TRBV28 and TRBJ1-3): DVKVTQSSRYLVKRTGEKVFLECVQDMDHENMFWYRQDPGLGLRLIYFSYDVKMKEKGDIPEGYSVSREKKERFSLILESASTNQTSMYLCASSSPISGNTIYFGEGSWLTVV.

The rearrangement links TRBV5-6 to TRBJ2-7, with D possibly being TRBD2 (5 bases). Germline lookup yields CDR1 SGHDT and CDR2 YYEEEE. There are 15 residues in the CDR3. The V end lost 1 base, the J end lost 4 bases, and 15 bases lay between the germline ends. In DNA, the CDR3 is TGTGCCAGCAGCTTGCTGGACTCCACTTTGTACGAGCAGTACTTC. Its protein is CASSLLDSTLYEQYF.

The rearrangement joins TRBV5-4 to TRBJ2-5; the D gene is possibly TRBD1 (6 bases). V was cut by 0 bases and J by 1 base, with 10 bases left in between. Per the germline V gene, CDR1 is SGHNT and CDR2 is YYREEE (reference sequence). CDR3 length: 15 amino acids. The DNA of the CDR3 is TGTGCCAGCAGCTTGGGGGGGCCCTTCCAAGAGACCCAGTACTTC. This gives the protein CASSLGGPFQETQYF.

This clone was picked up one time. This chain connects TRBV15 to TRBJ2-5, with D tentatively TRBD1 or TRBD2 (5 bases each). This CDR3 has 16 amino acids. Trimming took 0 bases from V and 1 from J, leaving 12 bases between them. Germline V gene data show CDR1 as LNHNV and CDR2 as YYDKDF (reference sequence). DNA of the CDR3: TGTGCCACCAGCAGAGACGGGGCGCAGACCCAAGAGACCCAGTACTTC. Amino acid sequence: CATSRDGAQTQETQYF.

This clone showed up just once. Within the sample, other DNA sequences also encode this same CDR3. V usage is TRBV7-9 and J usage is TRBJ2-3; D gene unclear. The CDR3 spans 14 residues. The germline CDR1 and CDR2 sequences are SEHNR and FQNEAQ (reference sequence). V gave up 5 bases and J gave up 0 bases, with 9 bases separating them. The CDR3 reads CASSPGPSTDTQYF. CDR3 bases: TGTGCCAGCAGCCCTGGGCCGAGCACAGATACGCAGTATTTT.

The rearrangement joins TRBV27 to TRBJ1-6; D perhaps matches TRBD1 (5 bases). V was pared by 5 bases and J by 6 bases, with 23 bases between. The CDR3 is 18 residues long. Germline-derived CDR1 and CDR2 are MNHEY and SMNVEV (reference sequence). The CDR3 is CASSIKKWGESPNSPLHF. DNA for the CDR3: TGTGCCAGCAGTATAAAGAAATGGGGGGAATCCCCTAATTCACCCCTCCACTTT.

The genes are TRBV5-1 and TRBJ1-6; 11 nucleotides line up with TRBD1. This CDR3 spans 16 amino acids. J was trimmed by 8 bases and V by 3 bases; bases with no gene match: 7. The germline V gene has CDR1 SGHRS and CDR2 YFSETQ. The CDR3 loop reads CASSSGPGQGDSPLHF. As DNA, the CDR3 is TGCGCCAGCAGCTCAGGACCGGGACAGGGGGATTCACCCCTCCACTTT.

To note about this clone: This CDR3 is also generated by other DNA sequences in the sample. The gene calls are TRBV7-8 and TRBJ2-7, with D perhaps matching TRBD1 (6 bases). V lost 1 base and J lost 2, with 9 bases in between. CDR3 length: 14 amino acids. Germline CDR1 reads SGHVS; CDR2 reads FQNEAQ. In DNA form, the CDR3 reads TGTGCCAGCAGCTTAGTAGGGGGTCCCTACGAGCAGTACTTC. It yields the protein CASSLVGGPYEQYF.

This chain links TRBV28 with TRBJ2-2; no definite D call. The CDR3 contains 16 residues. CDR1 and CDR2 from the germline V gene are MDHEN and SYDVKM. V dropped 7 bases and J dropped 0 bases, with 15 bases sitting between them. DNA of the CDR3: TGTGCCAGCAAGAGAGTAAGTGCTTCGAACACCGGGGAGCTGTTTTTT. Translating it yields CASKRVSASNTGELFF.

The chain uses TRBV5-6 and TRBJ2-5, with 14 positions matching TRBD2. V was pared by 0 bases and J by 4 bases, with 5 bases of the junction left unmatched. The CDR3 is 17 amino acids. Germline assignment: CDR1 SGHDT and CDR2 YYEEEE. In DNA form, the CDR3 reads TGTGCCAGCAGCTTGGCCATGGGACTAGCGGGAGCAGAGACCCAGTACTTC. Translation gives CASSLAMGLAGAETQYF.

This chain uses TRBV4-1 with TRBJ2-1, with D perhaps given as TRBD1 or TRBD2 (7 bases each). Germline V gene data show CDR1 as MGHRA and CDR2 as YSYEKL. CDR3 size: 16 residues. The germline V and J ends were trimmed by 3 bases and 5 bases, with 17 bases remaining between them. The CDR3 DNA sequence: TGCGCCAGCAGCCACACGACAGGGAGCGGGGACAATGAGCAGTTCTTC. Protein sequence: CASSHTTGSGDNEQFF.

In this sample, this clone turned up once. The gene calls are TRBV4-3 and TRBJ1-2; 11 bases are shared with TRBD1. Germline CDR1 and CDR2: LGHNA and YSLEER. The CDR3 totals 15 residues. Trimming removed 1 base from V and 5 bases from J; junction bases left unmatched: 3. The DNA for the CDR3 is TGCGCCAGCAGCCAAGCCGGGACAGGGGGATATGGCTACACCTTC. It specifies CASSQAGTGGYGYTF.

The chain joins TRBV14 to TRBJ1-1; D uncertain. The V end was cut by 0 bases, the J end by 1 base, with 6 bases between. Germline assignment: CDR1 SGHDN and CDR2 FVKESK. The CDR3 is made up of 14 amino acids. The CDR3 loop is CASSQEVGNTEAFF. The CDR3 region has the DNA TGTGCCAGCAGCCAAGAAGTCGGGAACACTGAAGCTTTCTTT.

As to this clone: At one end, the junction sequence differs from germline, possibly due to a read error. This chain links TRBV10-3 with TRBJ2-7; 7 bases fit TRBD1. Germline CDR1 reads ENHRY; CDR2 reads SYGVKD. The CDR3 spans 16 residues. DNA for the CDR3: TGTGCCATCAGTGAGGGGATGGACAGGACCTCCTCCGAGCAGTACTTC. This encodes CAISEGMDRTSSEQYF.

On this clone: The sample holds other DNA sequences that translate to the same CDR3. The chain links TRBV6-6 to TRBJ1-5, with D possibly matching TRBD1 (5 bases). Trimming pared 5 bases from V and 2 bases from J, leaving 7 bases between. The CDR3 contains 13 residues. Germline V gives CDR1 MNHNY, CDR2 SVGAGI (reference sequence). In nucleotides, the CDR3 is TGTGCCAGCAGTCAACAGGGCAATCAGCCCCAGCATTTT. Translated, it gives CASSQQGNQPQHF.

The V and J genes are TRBV7-6 and TRBJ2-7; 12 bases fit TRBD2. The CDR3 is 16 amino acids. From germline, CDR1 is SGHVS and CDR2 FNYEAQ. J was trimmed by 4 bases and V by 0 bases; bases with no gene match: 4. CDR3 in DNA: TGTGCCAGCAGCTTAGCGGGCACTAGCGGGGGGTACGAGCAGTACTTC. This translates into CASSLAGTSGGYEQYF. Full variable domain (rest looked up from reference TRBV7-6 and TRBJ2-7): GAGVSQSPRYKVTKRGQDVALRCDPISGHVSLYWYRQALGQGPEFLTYFNYEAQQDKSGLPNDRFSAERPEGSISTLTIQRTEQRDSAMYRCASSLAGTSGGYEQYFGPGTRLTVT.

The CDR3 loop is CASSKGQGFTYEQYF. The CDR3 DNA sequence: TGTGCCAGCAGCAAAGGACAGGGATTCACCTACGAGCAGTACTTC. The rearrangement links TRBV7-9 to TRBJ2-7; TRBD1 matches 8 bases. J lost 2 bases, V lost 5 bases, and 8 bases had no gene match. The germline CDR1 and CDR2 sequences are SEHNR and FQNEAQ (reference sequence). This CDR3 contains 15 residues.

The V gene is TRBV11-2, the J gene TRBJ1-6, with TRBD1 matching 10 bases. V lost 4 bases and J lost 6; bases outside the gene matches: 9. CDR3 length: 17 residues. CDR1 and CDR2 from the germline V gene are SGHAT and FQNNGV. The CDR3 bases are TGTGCCAGCAGCTGGACCGGGACAGGGGTCGGTAATTCACCCCTCCACTTT. This gives the protein CASSWTGTGVGNSPLHF.

The chain couples TRBV6-6 to TRBJ2-5; D gene ambiguous. CDR1 and CDR2 from the germline V gene are MNHNY and SVGAGI (reference sequence). The CDR3 has 12 residues. Trimming took 4 bases from V and 7 from J, leaving 10 bases between them. In DNA, the CDR3 is TGTGCCAGCAGTTCCGCCGGCGGGACCCAGTACTTC. This codes for CASSSAGGTQYF.

This clone was recorded only once. The chain uses TRBV7-9 and TRBJ2-7, with D possibly being TRBD2 (5 bases). Per the germline V gene, CDR1 is SEHNR and CDR2 is FQNEAQ (reference sequence). V lost 5 bases to trimming and J lost 7 bases, with 12 bases between them. The CDR3 is 12 residues long. CDR3 residues: CASSEGSREQYF. The CDR3 DNA follows: TGTGCCAGCAGCGAAGGGAGTCGAGAGCAGTACTTC.

The V gene is TRBV5-1, the J gene TRBJ2-1, with D perhaps TRBD2 (5 bases). CDR1 SGHRS and CDR2 YFSETQ come from the germline V gene. Trimming took 0 bases from V and 0 from J, leaving 7 bases between them. The length of the CDR3 is 15 residues. DNA for the CDR3: TGCGCCAGCAGCTTGGTAGCGCACTCCTACAATGAGCAGTTCTTC. Its protein is CASSLVAHSYNEQFF. The entire variable domain, with the rest obtained from reference TRBV5-1 and TRBJ2-1, is as follows: KAGVTQTPRYLIKTRGQQVTLSCSPISGHRSVSWYQQTPGQGLQFLFEYFSETQRNKGNFPGRFSGRQFSNSRSEMNVSTLELGDSALYLCASSLVAHSYNEQFFGPGTRLTVL.

The rearrangement links TRBV7-6 to TRBJ2-7, with 8 nucleotides matching TRBD1. V lost 5 bases to trimming and J lost 1 base; unmatched junction nucleotides: 10. Germline CDR1 SGHVS, CDR2 FNYEAQ. The CDR3 extends over 16 amino acids. This chain's CDR3 is CASSRTAGTGSYEQYF. CDR3 nucleotide sequence: TGTGCCAGCAGCCGAACCGCCGGGACAGGATCCTACGAGCAGTACTTC.

The chain links TRBV5-1 to TRBJ2-4; D is undetermined. With 6 bases removed from V and 4 bases from J, the gap between germline ends came to 11 bases. Looked up from germline, CDR1 is SGHRS and CDR2 is YFSETQ. The CDR3 has 13 residues. For the CDR3, the DNA is TGCGCCAGCACCCCAGGACCAAAAAACATTCAGTACTTC. It translates to CASTPGPKNIQYF. Drawing the rest from reference TRBV5-1 and TRBJ2-4, the complete variable domain is KAGVTQTPRYLIKTRGQQVTLSCSPISGHRSVSWYQQTPGQGLQFLFEYFSETQRNKGNFPGRFSGRQFSNSRSEMNVSTLELGDSALYLCASTPGPKNIQYFGAGTRLSVL.

CDR3 nucleotide sequence: TGTGCCAGCTCAATCCAACAGGGCAAGTGGGAGACCCAGTACTTC. Protein product: CASSIQQGKWETQYF. The rearrangement uses TRBV7-2 and TRBJ2-5, with D tentatively TRBD1 (6 bases). Germline V CDR1 and CDR2: SGHTA, FQGNSA. V was clipped by 8 bases and J by 5 bases, with 21 bases between them. This CDR3 has 15 residues.

The rearrangement uses TRBV19 and TRBJ1-5; perhaps TRBD1 as D (6 bases). Per the germline V gene, CDR1 is LNHDA and CDR2 is SQIVND (reference sequence). The CDR3 contains 15 residues. Trimming stripped 3 bases from V and 0 bases from J, with 9 bases between. As DNA, the CDR3 is TGTGCCAGTAGTATCACAGGGTTTAGCAATCAGCCCCAGCATTTT. Amino acids: CASSITGFSNQPQHF. The whole variable domain, remainder taken from reference TRBV19 and TRBJ1-5, is DGGITQSPKYLFRKEGQNVTLSCEQNLNHDAMYWYRQDPGQGLRLIYYSQIVNDFQKGDIAEGYSVSREKKESFPLTVTSAQKNPTAFYLCASSITGFSNQPQHFGDGTRLSIL.

The chain uses TRBV25-1 and TRBJ1-4, with D maybe TRBD1 (6 bases). The V gene's germline CDR1 is MGHDK and CDR2 SYGVNS. This CDR3 is built from 15 residues. The V and J ends lost 5 bases and 8 bases respectively, with 18 bases between them. This CDR3 reads CASSRQQGTVEKLFF. The CDR3 DNA is TGTGCCAGCAGTCGCCAACAGGGCACGGTCGAAAAACTGTTTTTT.